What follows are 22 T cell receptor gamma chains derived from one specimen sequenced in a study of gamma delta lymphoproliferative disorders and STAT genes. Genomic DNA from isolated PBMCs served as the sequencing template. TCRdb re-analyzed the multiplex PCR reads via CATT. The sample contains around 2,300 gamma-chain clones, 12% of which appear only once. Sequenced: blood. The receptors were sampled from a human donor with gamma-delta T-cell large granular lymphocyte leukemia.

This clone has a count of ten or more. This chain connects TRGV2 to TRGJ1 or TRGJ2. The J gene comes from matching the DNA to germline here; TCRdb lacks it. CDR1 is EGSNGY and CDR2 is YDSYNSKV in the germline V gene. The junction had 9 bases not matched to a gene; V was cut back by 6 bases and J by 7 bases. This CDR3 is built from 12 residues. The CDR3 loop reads CATWRVGYKKLF. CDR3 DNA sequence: TGTGCCACCTGGAGGGTAGGGTATAAGAAACTCTTT.

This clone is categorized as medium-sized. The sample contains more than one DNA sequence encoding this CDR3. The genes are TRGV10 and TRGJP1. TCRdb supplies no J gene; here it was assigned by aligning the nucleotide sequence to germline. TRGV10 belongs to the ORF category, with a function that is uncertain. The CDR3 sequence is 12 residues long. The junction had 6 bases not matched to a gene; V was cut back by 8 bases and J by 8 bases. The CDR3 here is CAAWDIGWFKIF. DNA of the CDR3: TGTGCTGCGTGGGATATCGGTTGGTTCAAGATATTT.

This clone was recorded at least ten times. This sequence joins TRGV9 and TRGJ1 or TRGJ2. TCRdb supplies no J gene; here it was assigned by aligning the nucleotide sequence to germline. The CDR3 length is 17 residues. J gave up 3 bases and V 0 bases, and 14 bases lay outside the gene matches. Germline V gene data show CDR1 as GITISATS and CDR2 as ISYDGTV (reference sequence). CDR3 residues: CALWEVRAGGSYYKKLF. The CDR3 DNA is TGTGCCTTGTGGGAGGTGAGGGCGGGGGGGTCTTATTATAAGAAACTCTTT.

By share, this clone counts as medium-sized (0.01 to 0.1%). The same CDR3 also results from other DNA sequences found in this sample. The CDR3 DNA follows: TGTGCTGCGTGGCTCGCTAGGATCAAGATATTT. Amino acids: CAAWLARIKIF. The rearrangement links TRGV10 to TRGJP1. TCRdb records no J gene; here it was assigned by comparing the DNA to germline. TRGV10 is classed as an ORF, of uncertain function. The CDR3 consists of 11 residues. The trim removed 8 bases at V and 15 bases at J, leaving 10 bases unmatched.

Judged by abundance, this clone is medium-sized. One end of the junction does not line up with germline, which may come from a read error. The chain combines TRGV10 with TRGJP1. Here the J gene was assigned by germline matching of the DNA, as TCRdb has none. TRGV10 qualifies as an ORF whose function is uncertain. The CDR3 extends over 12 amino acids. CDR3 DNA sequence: TGCGCGAGCCCAACCACTGGTTGGTTCAAGATATTT. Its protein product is CASPTTGWFKIF.

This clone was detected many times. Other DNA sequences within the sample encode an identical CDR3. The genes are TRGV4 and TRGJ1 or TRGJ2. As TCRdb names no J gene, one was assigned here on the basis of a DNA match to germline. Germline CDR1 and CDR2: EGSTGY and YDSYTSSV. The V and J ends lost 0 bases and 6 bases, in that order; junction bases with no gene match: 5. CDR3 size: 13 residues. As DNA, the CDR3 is TGTGCCACCTGGGATGGGCCCTCTTATAAGAAACTCTTT. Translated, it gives CATWDGPSYKKLF.

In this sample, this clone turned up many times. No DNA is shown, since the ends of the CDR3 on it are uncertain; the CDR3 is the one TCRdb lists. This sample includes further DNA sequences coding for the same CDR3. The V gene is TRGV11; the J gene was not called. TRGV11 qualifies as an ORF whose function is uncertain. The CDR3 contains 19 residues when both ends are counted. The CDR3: CTTVPAGLGTSSNYYKKLF.

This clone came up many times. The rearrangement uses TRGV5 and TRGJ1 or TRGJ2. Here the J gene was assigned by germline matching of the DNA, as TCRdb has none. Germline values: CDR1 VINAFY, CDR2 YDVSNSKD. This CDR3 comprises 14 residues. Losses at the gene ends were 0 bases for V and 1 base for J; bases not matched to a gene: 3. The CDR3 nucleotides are TGTGCCACCTGGGACAGGCCTAATTATTATAAGAAACTCTTT. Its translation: CATWDRPNYYKKLF.

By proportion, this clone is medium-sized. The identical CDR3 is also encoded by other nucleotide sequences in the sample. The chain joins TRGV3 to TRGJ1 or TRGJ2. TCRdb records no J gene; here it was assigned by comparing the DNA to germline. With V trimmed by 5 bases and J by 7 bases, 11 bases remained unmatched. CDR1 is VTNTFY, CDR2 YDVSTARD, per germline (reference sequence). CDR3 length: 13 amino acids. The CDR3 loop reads CATWVRWRYKKLF. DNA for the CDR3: TGTGCCACCTGGGTTAGGTGGCGCTATAAGAAACTCTTT.

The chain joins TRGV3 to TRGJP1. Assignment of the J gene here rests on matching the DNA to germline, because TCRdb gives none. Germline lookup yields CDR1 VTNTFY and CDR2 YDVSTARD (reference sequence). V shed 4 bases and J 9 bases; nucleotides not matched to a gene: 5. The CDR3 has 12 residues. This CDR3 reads CATWEHRWFKIF. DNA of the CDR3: TGTGCCACCTGGGAGCACCGTTGGTTCAAGATATTT.

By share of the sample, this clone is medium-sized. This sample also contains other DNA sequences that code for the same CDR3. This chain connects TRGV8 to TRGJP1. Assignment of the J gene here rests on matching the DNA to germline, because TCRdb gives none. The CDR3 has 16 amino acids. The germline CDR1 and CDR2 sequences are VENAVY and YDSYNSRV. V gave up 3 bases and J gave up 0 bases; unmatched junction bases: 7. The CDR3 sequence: CATWDGPDTTGWFKIF. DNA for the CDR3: TGTGCCACCTGGGATGGTCCTGATACCACTGGTTGGTTCAAGATATTT.

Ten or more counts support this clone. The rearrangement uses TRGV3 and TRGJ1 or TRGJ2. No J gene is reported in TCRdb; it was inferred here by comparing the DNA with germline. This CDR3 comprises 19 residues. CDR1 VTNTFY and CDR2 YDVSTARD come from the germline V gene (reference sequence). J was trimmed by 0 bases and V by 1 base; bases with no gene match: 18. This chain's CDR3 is CATWDSPPLTNSNYYKKLF. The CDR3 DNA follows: TGTGCCACCTGGGACAGTCCTCCCTTAACCAATTCGAATTATTATAAGAAACTCTTT.

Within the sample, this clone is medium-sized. The CDR3 coding sequence is TGTGCCACCTGGGACAGGCCCACTGGTTGGTTCAAGATATTT. It codes for CATWDRPTGWFKIF. The chain combines TRGV5 with TRGJP1. TCRdb is silent on the J gene; assignment here came from matching the DNA to germline. Trimming removed 0 bases from V and 3 bases from J; junction bases left unmatched: 1. The length of the CDR3 is 14 residues. The germline CDR1 and CDR2 sequences are VINAFY and YDVSNSKD.

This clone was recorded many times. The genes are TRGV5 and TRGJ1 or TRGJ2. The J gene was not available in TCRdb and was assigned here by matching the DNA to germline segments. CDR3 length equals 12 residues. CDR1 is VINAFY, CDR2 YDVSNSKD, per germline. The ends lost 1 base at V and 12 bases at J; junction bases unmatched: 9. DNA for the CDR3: TGTGCCACCTGGGACAGACCCCAGGTGAAACTCTTT. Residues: CATWDRPQVKLF.

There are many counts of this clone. The CDR3 DNA reads TGTGCCACCTGGGACACTGTGTATTATAAGAAACTCTTT. This encodes CATWDTVYYKKLF. V is TRGV3 and J is TRGJ1 or TRGJ2. TCRdb does not report a J gene; here it was assigned by matching the DNA to germline references. V was clipped by 2 bases and J by 4 bases; unmatched bases: 5. The CDR3 has 13 amino acids. CDR1 and CDR2 from the germline V gene are VTNTFY and YDVSTARD (reference sequence).

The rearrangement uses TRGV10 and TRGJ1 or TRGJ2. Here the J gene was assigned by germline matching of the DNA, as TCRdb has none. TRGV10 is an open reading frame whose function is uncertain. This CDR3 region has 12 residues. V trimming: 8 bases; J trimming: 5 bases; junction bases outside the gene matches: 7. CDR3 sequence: CAAWMRDYKKLF. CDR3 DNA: TGTGCTGCGTGGATGCGGGATTATAAGAAACTCTTT.

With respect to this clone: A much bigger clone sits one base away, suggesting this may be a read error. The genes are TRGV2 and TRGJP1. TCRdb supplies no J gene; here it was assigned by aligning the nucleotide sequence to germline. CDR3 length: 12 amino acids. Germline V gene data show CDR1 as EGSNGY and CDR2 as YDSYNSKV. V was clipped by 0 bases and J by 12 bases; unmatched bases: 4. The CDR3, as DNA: TGTGCCACCTGGGACGGGACTCGGTTCAAGATATTT. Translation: CATWDGTRFKIF.

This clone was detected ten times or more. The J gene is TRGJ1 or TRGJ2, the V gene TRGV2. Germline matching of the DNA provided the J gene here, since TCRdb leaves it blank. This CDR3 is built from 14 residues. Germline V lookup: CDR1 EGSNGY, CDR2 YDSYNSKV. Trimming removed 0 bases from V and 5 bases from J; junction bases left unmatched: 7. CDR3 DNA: TGTGCCACCTGGGACGGGCCCGACCATTATAAGAAACTCTTT. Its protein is CATWDGPDHYKKLF.

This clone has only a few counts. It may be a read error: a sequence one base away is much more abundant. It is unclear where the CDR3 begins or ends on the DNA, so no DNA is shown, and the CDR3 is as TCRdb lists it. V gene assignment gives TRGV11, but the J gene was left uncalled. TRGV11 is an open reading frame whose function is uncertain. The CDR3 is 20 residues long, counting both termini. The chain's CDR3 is CTTVPAGLGTAYTNGWFKIF.

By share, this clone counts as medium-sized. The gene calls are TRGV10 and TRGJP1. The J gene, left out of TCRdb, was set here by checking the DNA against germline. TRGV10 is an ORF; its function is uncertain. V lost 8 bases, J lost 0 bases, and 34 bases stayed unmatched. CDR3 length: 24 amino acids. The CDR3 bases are TGTGCTGCGTGGGATTATAAATTCATTGCCCTAAAATTCGATTCATATACCACTGGTTGGTTCAAGATATTT. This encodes CAAWDYKFIALKFDSYTTGWFKIF.

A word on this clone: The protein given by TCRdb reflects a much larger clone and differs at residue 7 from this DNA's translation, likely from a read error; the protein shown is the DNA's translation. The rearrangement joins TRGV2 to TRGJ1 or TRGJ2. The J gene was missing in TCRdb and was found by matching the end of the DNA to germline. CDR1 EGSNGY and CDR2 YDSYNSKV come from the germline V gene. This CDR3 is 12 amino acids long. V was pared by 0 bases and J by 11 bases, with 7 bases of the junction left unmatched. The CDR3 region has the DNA TGTGCCACCTGGGACGGGCACTACGAGAAACTCTTT. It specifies CATWDGHYEKLF.

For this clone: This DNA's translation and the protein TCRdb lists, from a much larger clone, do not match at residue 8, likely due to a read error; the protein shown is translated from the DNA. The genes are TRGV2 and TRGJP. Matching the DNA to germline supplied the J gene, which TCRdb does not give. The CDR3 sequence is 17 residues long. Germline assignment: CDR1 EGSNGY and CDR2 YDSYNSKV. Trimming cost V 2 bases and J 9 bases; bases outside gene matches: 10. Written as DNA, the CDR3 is TGTGCCACCTGGGACGTACCTAAGGGGTTGGGCAAAAAAATCAAGGTATTT. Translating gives CATWDVPKGLGKKIKVF.